This is a list of T cell receptor beta chains from one sample in a study of blood T cell repertoires in COVID-19. TCRdb keeps only in-frame clones here, not all; method: immunoSEQ multiplex PCR. Among roughly 200,000 clones listed, about 82% were seen once. The material sequenced was PBMCs or T cells enriched from blood (not recorded which). The receptors here all came from a man aged 40-49 years with acute COVID-19. CDR3s include the opening cysteine and the closing phenylalanine or tryptophan. A D gene is named only where the DNA matches it firmly. Clone sizes are given selectively: once, few, many, or a class where the clone is expanded.

TRBJ2-2 TRBV7-7 NA NA CASSLVLGPTGELFF TGTGCTAGCAGCTTAGTTCTGGGCCCCACCGGGGAGCTGTTTTTT
TRBJ2-7 TRBV7-9 once NA CASSFDGRTSRYEQYF TGTGCCAGCAGCTTCGACGGCCGCACTAGTCGGTACGAGCAGTACTTC
TRBJ1-5 TRBV29-1 NA NA CSALGLGNQPQHF TGCAGCGCCCTGGGGCTTGGCAATCAGCCCCAGCATTTT
TRBJ1-5 TRBV30 few NA CAWTPKQGHQPQHF TGTGCCTGGACCCCTAAGCAGGGCCATCAGCCCCAGCATTTT
TRBJ1-5 TRBV6-5 NA NA CASRREVSNQPQHF TGTGCCAGCAGGAGAGAGGTTAGCAATCAGCCCCAGCATTTT
TRBJ1-2 TRBV4-1 NA NA CASSQVPAEGYTF TGCGCCAGCAGCCAAGTCCCGGCGGAGGGCTACACCTTC
TRBJ2-7 TRBV4-1 NA TRBD2 CASSQVSGSGYEQYF TGCGCCAGCAGCCAAGTTAGCGGGAGTGGGTACGAGCAGTACTTC
TRBJ2-2 TRBV9 once NA CASLRAGTGELFF TGTGCCAGCTTAAGAGCGGGCACCGGGGAGCTGTTTTTT
TRBJ1-5 TRBV18 NA TRBD1 CASSRTGSNQPQHF TGTGCCAGCTCACGGACAGGGAGCAATCAGCCCCAGCATTTT
TRBJ2-5 TRBV29-1 NA TRBD2 CSGVGGLAGGFYETQYF TGCAGCGGCGTAGGGGGACTAGCGGGAGGCTTTTATGAGACCCAGTACTTC
TRBJ2-7 TRBV18 NA TRBD1 CASSSGTGYEQYF TGTGCCAGCTCATCCGGGACAGGGTACGAGCAGTACTTC
TRBJ2-5 TRBV30 NA NA CAWSIDRETQYF TGTGCCTGGAGTATAGACAGGGAGACCCAGTACTTC
TRBJ2-3 TRBV30 NA NA CAWSVGGRTDTQYF TGTGCCTGGAGTGTGGGAGGCCGCACAGATACGCAGTATTTT
TRBJ2-7 TRBV11-1 few NA CASSSREEQYF TGTGCCAGCAGCTCGCGGGAAGAGCAGTACTTC
TRBJ2-1 TRBV19 NA TRBD2 CASSVTGTKNEQFF TGTGCCAGTAGTGTCACCGGGACTAAGAATGAGCAGTTCTTC
TRBJ2-4 TRBV29-1 once NA CSVEFSRNIQYF TGCAGCGTTGAATTCTCCAGAAACATTCAGTACTTC
TRBJ1-5 TRBV10-2 NA NA CASSVHPSNQPQHF TGCGCCAGCAGTGTACACCCAAGCAATCAGCCCCAGCATTTT
TRBJ1-1 TRBV6-2/TRBV6-3 NA NA CASSSLTRLGTEAFF TGTGCCAGCAGTTCTCTGACAAGGTTGGGCACTGAAGCTTTCTTT
TRBJ2-4 TRBV9 NA TRBD1 CASSGRDRVDIQYF TGTGCCAGCAGCGGCCGGGACAGGGTGGACATTCAGTACTTC
TRBJ1-1 TRBV4-1 NA NA CASSQEVPRRTEAFF TGCGCCAGCAGCCAAGAGGTCCCCCGGCGGACTGAAGCTTTCTTT
TRBJ2-2 TRBV6-5 NA NA CASSLSSEVTGELFF TGTGCCAGCAGTTTATCGAGCGAGGTTACCGGGGAGCTGTTTTTT
TRBJ1-1 TRBV19 NA TRBD1 CASSASTGGTEAFF TGTGCCAGTAGTGCCTCTACAGGGGGCACTGAAGCTTTCTTT
TRBJ2-5 TRBV24-1 NA NA CATSGGVSQETQYF TGTGCCACCAGTGGGGGGGTGTCCCAAGAGACCCAGTACTTC
TRBJ2-7 TRBV6-5 NA NA CASSYGRVYEQYF TGTGCCAGCAGTTACGGGCGGGTCTACGAGCAGTACTTC
TRBJ1-3 TRBV9 NA NA CASSPRGGNRGTGNTIYF TGTGCCAGCAGCCCCCGCGGTGGAAATCGCGGGACTGGAAACACCATATATTTT
TRBJ2-1 TRBV19 NA NA CASRMSSDEQFF TGTGCCAGCAGGATGAGCTCGGATGAGCAGTTCTTC
TRBJ2-2 TRBV16 once NA CASSPRGHSTGELFF TGTGCCAGCAGCCCCAGGGGACATAGCACCGGGGAGCTGTTTTTT
TRBJ2-3 TRBV30 NA NA CAWSVGGSTDTQYF TGTGCCTGGAGTGTAGGCGGAAGCACAGATACGCAGTATTTT